A single T cell receptor beta chain is shown here with its context. Its antigen is unknown. This record comes from a study of blood T cells in healthy people across ages. Study in general: Per two T cells, about one barcoded beta molecule was captured through template switching.

The CDR3 consists of 15 residues. Germline trimming cut 6 bases from V and 7 bases from J; bases unmatched to any gene: 13. Germline CDR1 is SNHLY and CDR2 is FYNNEI. A sample-barcoded 5' primer and a J-beta primer mix were used in a second PCR of roughly 6 to 11 cycles. Any given sample supplied a minimum of 3 million CDR3-containing paired-end reads. Each CDR3 protein is one row after TCRdb ran MiXCR on the 5' RACE reads. The sample carries about 1.6 million distinct CDR3 sequences, roughly 32% recorded once. Study observations and caveats: The unknown donor CMV status may have confounded expanded clonotype changes.

This receptor was obtained from a woman in her twenties or thirties in good health. The J gene is TRBJ2-7, the V gene TRBV2; 9 bases agree with TRBD1. Sequenced: blood. CDR3 protein: CASSTPRDRAEEQYF. CDR3 DNA sequence: TGTGCCAGCAGCACGCCCCGGGACAGGGCGGAGGAGCAGTACTTC.